This T cell receptor beta chain was identified in a study of blood T cell repertoires in COVID-19. At the level of the study: The United States, Italy and Spain supplied acute and convalescent COVID-19 samples. In each case, the material was cDNA or gDNA derived from T cells, B-cell-depleted T cells, or PBMCs.

CDR1 and CDR2 (germline): LNHDA, SQIVND (reference sequence). This CDR3 has 14 residues. Trimming left V 6 bases short and J 1 base short, with 12 bases between. The authors' processing: Nucleated cell number was recorded as an estimate derived from reference gene primer amplification. The method was immunoSEQ multiplex PCR; TCRdb's version includes in-frame clones alone and lacks a portion of them. V and J calls and clone size are copied from that table; D and trimming were computed from the DNA. Of around 200,000 clones in the sample, approximately 80% were seen once. Sequenced sample: peripheral blood. The origin of this receptor is a human donor in a cohort sampled during active COVID-19. The chain employs TRBV19 and TRBJ1-1; D might be TRBD1 (6 bases). DNA of the CDR3: TGTGCCAGTAGGCTGACAGGAGCGAACACTGAAGCTTTCTTT. It translates to CASRLTGANTEAFF.